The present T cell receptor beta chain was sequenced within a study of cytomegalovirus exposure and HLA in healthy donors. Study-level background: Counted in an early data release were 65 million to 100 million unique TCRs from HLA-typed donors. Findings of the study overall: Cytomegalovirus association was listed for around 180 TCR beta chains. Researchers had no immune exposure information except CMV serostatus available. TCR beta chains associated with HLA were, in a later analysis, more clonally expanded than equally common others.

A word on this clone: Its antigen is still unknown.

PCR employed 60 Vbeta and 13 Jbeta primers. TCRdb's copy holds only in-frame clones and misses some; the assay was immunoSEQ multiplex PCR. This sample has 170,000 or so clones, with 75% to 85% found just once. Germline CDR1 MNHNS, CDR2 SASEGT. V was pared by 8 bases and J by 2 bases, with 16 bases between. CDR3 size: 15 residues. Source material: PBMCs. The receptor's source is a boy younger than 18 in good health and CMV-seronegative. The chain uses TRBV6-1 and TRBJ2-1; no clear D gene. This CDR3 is CASRFWALPYNEQFF. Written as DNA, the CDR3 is TGTGCCAGCCGTTTTTGGGCCCTCCCCTACAATGAGCAGTTCTTC.